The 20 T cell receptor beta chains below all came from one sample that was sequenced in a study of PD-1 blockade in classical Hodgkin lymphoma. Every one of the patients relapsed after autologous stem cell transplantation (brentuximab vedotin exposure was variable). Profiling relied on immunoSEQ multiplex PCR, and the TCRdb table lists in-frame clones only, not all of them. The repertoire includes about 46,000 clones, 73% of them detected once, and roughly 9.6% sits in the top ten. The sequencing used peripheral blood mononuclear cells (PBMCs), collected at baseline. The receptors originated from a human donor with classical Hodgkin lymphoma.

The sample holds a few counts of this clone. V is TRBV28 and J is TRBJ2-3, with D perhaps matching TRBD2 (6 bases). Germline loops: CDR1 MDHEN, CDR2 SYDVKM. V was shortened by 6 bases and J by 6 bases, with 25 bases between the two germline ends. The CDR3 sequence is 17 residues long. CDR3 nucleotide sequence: TGTGCCAGCAGCCTGGGGCTAGAGGAGGGGCCCGACGATACGCAGTATTTT. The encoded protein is CASSLGLEEGPDDTQYF. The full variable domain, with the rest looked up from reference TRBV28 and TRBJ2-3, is DVKVTQSSRYLVKRTGEKVFLECVQDMDHENMFWYRQDPGLGLRLIYFSYDVKMKEKGDIPEGYSVSREKKERFSLILESASTNQTSMYLCASSLGLEEGPDDTQYFGPGTRLTVL.

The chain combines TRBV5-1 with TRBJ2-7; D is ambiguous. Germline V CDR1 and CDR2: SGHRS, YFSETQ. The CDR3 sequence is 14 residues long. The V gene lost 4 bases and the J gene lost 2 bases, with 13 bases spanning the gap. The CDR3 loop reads CASSINVGPYEQYF. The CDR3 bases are TGCGCCAGCAGCATTAATGTAGGCCCCTACGAGCAGTACTTC.

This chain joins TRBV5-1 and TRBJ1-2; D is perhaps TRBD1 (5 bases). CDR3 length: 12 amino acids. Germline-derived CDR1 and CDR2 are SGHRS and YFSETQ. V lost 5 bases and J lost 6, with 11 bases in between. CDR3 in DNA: TGCGCCAGCAGGGCAGGGTTGGATGGCTACACCTTC. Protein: CASRAGLDGYTF.

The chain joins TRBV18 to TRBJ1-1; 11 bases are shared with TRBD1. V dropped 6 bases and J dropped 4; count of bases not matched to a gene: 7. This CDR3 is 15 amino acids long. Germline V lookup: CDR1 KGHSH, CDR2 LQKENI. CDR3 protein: CASSPGQGAVTEAFF. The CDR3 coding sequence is TGTGCCAGCTCGCCAGGACAGGGGGCGGTCACTGAAGCTTTCTTT.

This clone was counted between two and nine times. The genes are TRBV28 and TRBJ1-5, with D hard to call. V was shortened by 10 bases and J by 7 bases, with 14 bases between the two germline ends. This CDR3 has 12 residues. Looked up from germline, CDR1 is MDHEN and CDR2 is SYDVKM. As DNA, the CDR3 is TGTGCCACCCAGGTAGCGGTCCAGCCCCAGCATTTT. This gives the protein CATQVAVQPQHF.

DNA for the CDR3: TGCGCCAGCAGCTTACAGGGGAACGAGCAGTACTTC. Translated: CASSLQGNEQYF. The V and J genes are TRBV5-1 and TRBJ2-7, with 7 bases fitting TRBD1. This CDR3 is built from 12 residues. Trimming cost V 2 bases and J 5 bases; bases outside gene matches: 1. The germline CDR1 and CDR2 sequences are SGHRS and YFSETQ.

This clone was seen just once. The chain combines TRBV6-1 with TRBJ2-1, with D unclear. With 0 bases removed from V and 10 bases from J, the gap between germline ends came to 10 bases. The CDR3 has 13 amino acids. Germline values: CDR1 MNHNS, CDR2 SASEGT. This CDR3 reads CASSEAQWPEQFF. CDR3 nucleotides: TGTGCCAGCAGTGAAGCGCAATGGCCCGAGCAGTTCTTC.

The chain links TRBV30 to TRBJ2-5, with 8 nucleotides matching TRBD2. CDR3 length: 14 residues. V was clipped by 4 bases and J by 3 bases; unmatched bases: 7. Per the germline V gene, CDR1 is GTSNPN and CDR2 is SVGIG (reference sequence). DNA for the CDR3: TGTGCCTGGACTGGCGGGGGGCAAAAAGAGACCCAGTACTTC. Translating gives CAWTGGGQKETQYF.

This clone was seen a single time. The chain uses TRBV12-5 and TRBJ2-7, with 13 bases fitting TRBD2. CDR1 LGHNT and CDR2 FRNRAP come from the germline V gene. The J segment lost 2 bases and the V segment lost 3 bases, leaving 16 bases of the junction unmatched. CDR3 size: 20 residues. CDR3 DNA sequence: TGTGCTAGTGGTTTCCCCCCCGTACTAGCGGGAGGGCCAAGTGCCTACGAGCAGTACTTC. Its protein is CASGFPPVLAGGPSAYEQYF.

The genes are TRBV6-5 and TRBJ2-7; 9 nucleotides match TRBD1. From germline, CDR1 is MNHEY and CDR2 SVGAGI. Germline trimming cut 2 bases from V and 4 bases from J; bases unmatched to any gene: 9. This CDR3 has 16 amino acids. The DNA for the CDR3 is TGTGCCAGCAGTTACCTAACAGGGGGCTCAGTGTACGAGCAGTACTTC. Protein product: CASSYLTGGSVYEQYF.

Here the CDR3 reads CASSEQGAGQPQHF. The DNA for the CDR3 is TGTGCCAGCAGTGAGCAGGGGGCGGGTCAGCCCCAGCATTTT. The chain joins TRBV2 to TRBJ1-5, with 8 bases aligning to TRBD1. The CDR3 sequence is 14 residues long. Germline loops: CDR1 SNHLY, CDR2 FYNNEI. V shed 3 bases, J shed 6 bases, and the junction held 4 bases outside the gene matches.

The DNA for the CDR3 is TGTGCCAGCAGCCACCCCCGGCGGACCTACGAGCAGTACTTC. Translated, it gives CASSHPRRTYEQYF. The chain has TRBV4-2 and TRBJ2-7; D is uncertain. The CDR3 runs to 14 residues. Trimming took off 3 bases at V and 2 bases at J, with 11 bases between the two ends. CDR1 and CDR2 from the germline V gene are LGHNA and YNFKEQ.

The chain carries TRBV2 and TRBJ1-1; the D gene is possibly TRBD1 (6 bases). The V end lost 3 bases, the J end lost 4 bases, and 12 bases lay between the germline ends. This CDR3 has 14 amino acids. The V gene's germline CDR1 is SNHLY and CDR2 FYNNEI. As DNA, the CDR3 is TGTGCCAGCAGTGAGGGGGCTAGAATCACTGAAGCTTTCTTT. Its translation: CASSEGARITEAFF.

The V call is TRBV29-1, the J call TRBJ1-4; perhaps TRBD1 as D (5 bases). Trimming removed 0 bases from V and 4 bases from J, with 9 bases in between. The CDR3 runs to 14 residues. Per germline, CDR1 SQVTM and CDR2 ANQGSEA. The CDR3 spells CSVEEGQGNEKLFF. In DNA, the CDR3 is TGCAGCGTTGAAGAAGGGCAGGGTAATGAAAAACTGTTTTTT. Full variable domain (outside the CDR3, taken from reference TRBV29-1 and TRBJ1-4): SAVISQKPSRDICQRGTSLTIQCQVDSQVTMMFWYRQQPGQSLTLIATANQGSEATYESGFVIDKFPISRPNLTFSTLTVSNMSPEDSSIYLCSVEEGQGNEKLFFGSGTQLSVL.

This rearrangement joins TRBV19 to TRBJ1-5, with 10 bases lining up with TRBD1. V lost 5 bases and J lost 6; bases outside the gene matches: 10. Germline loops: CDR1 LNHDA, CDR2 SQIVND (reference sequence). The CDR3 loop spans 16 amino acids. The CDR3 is CASSADDRGRVQPQHF. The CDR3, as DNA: TGTGCCAGTAGTGCGGACGACAGGGGGCGAGTTCAGCCCCAGCATTTT.

The CDR3 DNA reads TGCGCCAGCAGCCAAGACGTCGGGACATCGTACAATGAGCAGTTCTTC. It specifies CASSQDVGTSYNEQFF. The genes are TRBV4-1 and TRBJ2-1; tentatively, D is TRBD1 (6 bases). CDR1 and CDR2 (germline): MGHRA, YSYEKL. Trimming took off 0 bases at V and 4 bases at J, with 13 bases between the two ends. CDR3 length equals 16 residues.

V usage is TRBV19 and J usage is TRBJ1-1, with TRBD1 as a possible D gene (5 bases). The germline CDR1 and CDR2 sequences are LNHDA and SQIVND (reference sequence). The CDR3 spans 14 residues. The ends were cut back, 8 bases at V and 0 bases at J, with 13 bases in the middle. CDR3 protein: CASSTLGVNTEAFF. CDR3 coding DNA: TGTGCCAGTTCTACCCTGGGGGTGAACACTGAAGCTTTCTTT.

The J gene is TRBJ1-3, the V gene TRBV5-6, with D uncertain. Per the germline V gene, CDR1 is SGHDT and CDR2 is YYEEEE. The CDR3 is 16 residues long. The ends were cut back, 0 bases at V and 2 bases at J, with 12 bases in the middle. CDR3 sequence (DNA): TGTGCCAGCAGCTTGGATTCGTTGGGAGCTGGAAACACCATATATTTT. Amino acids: CASSLDSLGAGNTIYF.

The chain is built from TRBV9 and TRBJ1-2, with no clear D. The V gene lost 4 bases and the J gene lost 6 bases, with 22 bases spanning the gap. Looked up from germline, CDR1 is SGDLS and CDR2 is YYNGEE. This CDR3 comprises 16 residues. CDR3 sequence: CASSPSHAGPTDGYTF. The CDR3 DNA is TGTGCCAGCAGCCCAAGCCATGCGGGCCCCACGGATGGCTACACCTTC.

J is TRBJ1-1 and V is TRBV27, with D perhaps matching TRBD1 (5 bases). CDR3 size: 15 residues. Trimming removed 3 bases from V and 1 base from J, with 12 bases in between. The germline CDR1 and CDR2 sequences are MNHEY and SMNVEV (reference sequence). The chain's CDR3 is CASSLRAGSNTEAFF. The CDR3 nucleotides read TGTGCCAGCAGTTTGAGGGCAGGGTCGAACACTGAAGCTTTCTTT.